The rows below give T cell receptor beta chains drawn from one sample of a study of blood T cell repertoires in COVID-19. Libraries were prepared by immunoSEQ multiplex PCR; TCRdb keeps only in-frame clonotypes and omits some of them. The sample records some 290,000 clones, 80% to 90% being singletons. The sample comprised peripheral blood. These receptors all come from a woman under 40 with COVID-19, enrolled during active disease. Both conserved end residues are part of each CDR3. Each record gives: clone size, V gene, D gene, J gene, CDR3 protein, CDR3 DNA. D genes are given only for firm matches. Clone size, where shown, is once, few, many, or a class for clones that have expanded.

size: few; V: TRBV2; D: TRBD2; J: TRBJ2-2; CDR3: CASSDRTSGGTGELFF; DNA: TGTGCCAGCAGTGATCGGACTAGCGGGGGTACCGGGGAGCTGTTTTTT
size: .; V: TRBV9; D: TRBD1; J: TRBJ2-5; CDR3: CASSPRTGGVSETQYF; DNA: TGTGCCAGCAGCCCCAGGACAGGGGGGGTTTCAGAGACCCAGTACTTC
size: .; V: TRBV7-9; D: .; J: TRBJ1-4; CDR3: CASSARDTSEKLFF; DNA: TGTGCCAGCAGCGCCCGGGACACTAGTGAAAAACTGTTTTTT
size: .; V: TRBV9; D: .; J: TRBJ2-3; CDR3: CASSVVARGYGTDTQYF; DNA: TGTGCCAGCAGCGTAGTAGCTCGGGGTTACGGCACAGATACGCAGTATTTT
size: .; V: TRBV11-2; D: .; J: TRBJ2-7; CDR3: CASSFFDSNYEQYF; DNA: TGTGCCAGCAGCTTTTTCGACTCAAACTACGAGCAGTACTTC
size: .; V: TRBV4-1; D: .; J: TRBJ1-2; CDR3: CASSNDQGDYGYTF; DNA: TGCGCCAGCAGTAATGACCAAGGGGACTATGGCTACACCTTC
size: .; V: TRBV28; D: .; J: TRBJ1-1; CDR3: CASSLRGGNTEAFF; DNA: TGTGCCAGCAGTTTACGAGGGGGAAACACTGAAGCTTTCTTT
size: .; V: TRBV10-3; D: .; J: TRBJ1-1; CDR3: CAISSGDPEAFF; DNA: TGTGCCATCTCCTCAGGGGACCCTGAAGCTTTCTTT
size: .; V: TRBV19; D: TRBD2; J: TRBJ2-3; CDR3: CASSILAGGTDTQYF; DNA: TGTGCCAGTAGTATACTTGCGGGGGGCACAGATACGCAGTATTTT
size: .; V: TRBV3-1/TRBV3-2; D: .; J: TRBJ2-5; CDR3: CASSPRRGGGDGLQETQYF; DNA: TGTGCCAGCAGCCCCCGGAGAGGCGGGGGCGACGGCCTCCAAGAGACCCAGTACTTC
size: .; V: TRBV28; D: TRBD1; J: TRBJ1-2; CDR3: CASSFTGGSGYTF; DNA: TGTGCCAGCAGTTTTACAGGGGGCTCCGGCTACACCTTC
size: .; V: TRBV15; D: .; J: TRBJ1-2; CDR3: CATSRGPRIRSNYGYTF; DNA: TGTGCCACCAGCAGAGGCCCCAGAATAAGAAGTAACTATGGCTACACCTTC
size: .; V: TRBV15; D: .; J: TRBJ2-1; CDR3: CATSRDGDIYNEQFF; DNA: TGTGCCACCAGCAGAGACGGGGATATCTACAATGAGCAGTTCTTC
size: .; V: TRBV5-4; D: TRBD2; J: TRBJ2-2; CDR3: CASSDGLAGGTGELFF; DNA: TGTGCCAGCAGCGACGGACTAGCGGGGGGGACCGGGGAGCTGTTTTTT
size: .; V: TRBV6-1; D: .; J: TRBJ2-7; CDR3: CASSDGPLTNPYEQYF; DNA: TGTGCCAGCAGTGATGGGCCCCTGACAAACCCCTACGAGCAGTACTTC
size: .; V: TRBV6-5; D: .; J: TRBJ2-5; CDR3: CASNVNSFGETQYF; DNA: TGTGCCAGCAATGTAAACAGCTTTGGCGAGACCCAGTACTTC
size: .; V: TRBV15; D: TRBD1; J: TRBJ2-1; CDR3: CATSRGTGTYNEQFF; DNA: TGTGCCACCAGCAGGGGGACAGGCACCTACAATGAGCAGTTCTTC
size: .; V: TRBV20-1; D: TRBD2; J: TRBJ2-5; CDR3: CSASLSSGGHSQRETQYF; DNA: TGCAGTGCTAGTTTGTCTAGCGGGGGTCACTCCCAGCGAGAGACCCAGTACTTC
size: .; V: TRBV10-3; D: TRBD1; J: TRBJ2-5; CDR3: CAIGTGTGSQETQYF; DNA: TGTGCCATAGGGACCGGGACAGGGTCTCAAGAGACCCAGTACTTC
size: .; V: TRBV9; D: TRBD2; J: TRBJ2-2; CDR3: CASSDDGVAGASGGELFF; DNA: TGTGCCAGCAGCGACGACGGGGTAGCGGGGGCCTCCGGCGGGGAGCTGTTTTTT
size: once; V: TRBV5-6; D: TRBD1; J: TRBJ2-7; CDR3: CASTPTGIHSYEQYF; DNA: TGTGCCAGCACTCCGACAGGGATACACTCCTACGAGCAGTACTTC